What follows are 14 T cell receptor beta chains derived from one specimen sequenced in a study of human T cells and chemical hapten exposure. Regarding time point: patch test 1, 2 weeks after DPC sensitization. Treatment here: therapeutic diphenylcyclopropenone sensitization with weekly scalp DPC. From the RACE reads, TCRdb called clonotypes with MiXCR, one entry per CDR3 protein. The sample gives 75,000 to 90,000 distinct CDR3 sequences, approximately 8% of which show up once; 1.5% to 1.7% is in the top ten. The sample consisted of whole blood, taken in connection with sensitization to the hapten diphenylcyclopropenone (DPC). The origin of the receptors is a young woman with alopecia areata. Some clones in this sample may be carry-over from other donors' samples.

The V call is TRBV7-2, the J call TRBJ1-2, with D unclear. Trimming cost V 1 base and J 7 bases, with 16 bases left between them. CDR1 and CDR2 (germline): SGHTA, FQGNSA. CDR3 size: 15 residues. This CDR3 reads CASSLDAGVGRGYTF. The DNA for the CDR3 is TGTGCCAGCAGCTTAGACGCGGGAGTTGGACGTGGCTACACCTTC. Full variable domain (outside the CDR3, taken from reference TRBV7-2 and TRBJ1-2): GAGVSQSPSNKVTEKGKDVELRCDPISGHTALYWYRQSLGQGLEFLIYFQGNSAPDKSGLPSDRFSAERTGGSVSTLTIQRTQQEDSAVYLCASSLDAGVGRGYTFGSGTRLTVV.

This clonotype showed up just a few times. The chain is built from TRBV2 and TRBJ2-3; 9 nucleotides agree with TRBD2. CDR3 length equals 13 residues. CDR1 is SNHLY, CDR2 FYNNEI, per germline. The chain's CDR3 is CSFSSGDVGAQYF. The CDR3 region has the DNA TGTTCCTTCTCTAGCGGGGATGTTGGGGCGCAGTATTTT.

The sample holds many counts of this clonotype. V usage is TRBV3-1 and J usage is TRBJ1-1; D is unclear. CDR3 length equals 14 residues. Trimming removed 2 bases at V and 5 bases at J, with 12 bases between. Germline V gene lookup returns CDR1 LGHDT and CDR2 YNNKEL (reference sequence). This CDR3 is CASSQQLRWTEAFF. In DNA form, the CDR3 reads TGTGCCAGCAGCCAACAACTGCGGTGGACTGAAGCTTTCTTT.

As for this clonotype: Given a much more abundant clone one base away, this may be a read error. This sequence joins TRBV20-1 and TRBJ2-5, with D possibly being TRBD1 or TRBD2 (5 bases each). Per germline, CDR1 DFQATT and CDR2 SNEGSKA (reference sequence). V was clipped by 1 base and J by 4 bases, with 10 bases between them. This CDR3 region has 13 residues. The CDR3 sequence: CSARGPGPETQYF. The CDR3 bases are TGCAGTGCTAGAGGACCGGGACCAGAGACCCAGTACTTC.

The J gene is TRBJ2-6, the V gene TRBV6-5; 7 nucleotides align to TRBD1. V gave up 2 bases and J gave up 4 bases; unmatched junction bases: 11. CDR1 and CDR2 from the germline V gene are MNHEY and SVGAGI. The CDR3 spans 18 residues. Here the CDR3 reads CASSYRTGPCAGANVLTF. In DNA, the CDR3 is TGTGCCAGCAGTTACAGGACAGGTCCATGTGCCGGGGCCAACGTCCTGACTTTC.

By share of the sample, this clonotype is medium-sized. This chain connects TRBV5-1 to TRBJ2-5, with TRBD2 matching 9 bases. The CDR3 is 16 residues long. The trim removed 0 bases at V and 3 bases at J, leaving 6 bases unmatched. The germline CDR1 and CDR2 sequences are SGHRS and YFSETQ. The CDR3 reads CASSLVSGGAEETQYF. The CDR3 nucleotides read TGCGCCAGCAGCTTGGTTAGCGGGGGAGCTGAAGAGACCCAGTACTTC. The whole variable domain, remainder taken from reference TRBV5-1 and TRBJ2-5, is KAGVTQTPRYLIKTRGQQVTLSCSPISGHRSVSWYQQTPGQGLQFLFEYFSETQRNKGNFPGRFSGRQFSNSRSEMNVSTLELGDSALYLCASSLVSGGAEETQYFGPGTRLLVL.

This clonotype was found many times. The chain has TRBV20-1 and TRBJ2-7; 7 nucleotides agree with TRBD2. CDR1 and CDR2 (germline): DFQATT, SNEGSKA (reference sequence). The CDR3 extends over 15 amino acids. After removal of 0 bases from V and 0 bases from J, the junction contained 5 bases not matched to a gene. Here the CDR3 DNA reads TGCAGTGCTAGAGATTGGAGCGGGACCTCCTACGAGCAGTACTTC. This sequence encodes CSARDWSGTSYEQYF.

This clonotype has at least ten counts. V and J are TRBV7-2 and TRBJ2-7; D unresolved. V was pared by 3 bases and J by 11 bases, with 11 bases between. This CDR3 is built from 11 residues. The V gene's germline CDR1 is SGHTA and CDR2 FQGNSA. The CDR3 here is CASSFSDTKYF. CDR3 in DNA: TGTGCCAGCAGCTTTTCGGATACCAAGTACTTC.

This clonotype has only a few counts. The chain recombines TRBV4-2 with TRBJ2-3; no firm D call. V lost 3 bases and J 2 bases, leaving 15 bases between the germline ends. In germline, CDR1 is LGHNA, CDR2 YNFKEQ. The CDR3 is 16 amino acids. CDR3 coding DNA: TGTGCCAGCAGCCAGACGACCCCGGTTTACACAGATACGCAGTATTTT. Protein sequence: CASSQTTPVYTDTQYF.

This clonotype has at least ten counts. The chain combines TRBV5-1 with TRBJ2-2; a weak D match, TRBD1 (6 bases). Per germline, CDR1 SGHRS and CDR2 YFSETQ. Trimming cost V 4 bases and J 3 bases, with 13 bases left between them. The CDR3 spans 15 residues. The CDR3 DNA sequence: TGCGCCAGCAGCCGCGGACAGAGACACACCGGGGAGCTGTTTTTT. Translated: CASSRGQRHTGELFF.

This clonotype was seen many times. The J gene is TRBJ1-1, the V gene TRBV5-1; 7 bases line up with TRBD1. From germline, CDR1 is SGHRS and CDR2 YFSETQ. The J segment lost 1 base and the V segment lost 5 bases, leaving 14 bases of the junction unmatched. CDR3 length: 17 amino acids. CDR3 amino acids: CASSETGEVWQNTEAFF. The CDR3 nucleotides are TGCGCCAGCAGTGAAACAGGGGAAGTATGGCAGAACACTGAAGCTTTCTTT.

There are many counts of this clonotype. V usage is TRBV6-5 and J usage is TRBJ2-1; D is unclear. This CDR3 spans 15 amino acids. Trimming left V 4 bases short and J 1 base short, with 11 bases between. CDR1 and CDR2 (germline): MNHEY, SVGAGI. The CDR3 reads CASSSLPMSYNEQFF. The CDR3 DNA reads as TGTGCCAGCAGTTCTCTCCCAATGTCCTACAATGAGCAGTTCTTC.

This clonotype was seen ten or more times. V is TRBV7-2 and J is TRBJ2-1; the D gene is possibly TRBD1 (5 bases). Between the trimmed V and J ends, which lost 2 bases and 4 bases, there was a span of 18 bases. The CDR3 consists of 17 residues. CDR1 and CDR2 (germline): SGHTA, FQGNSA. CDR3 in amino acids: CASSLSVWGRSYNEQFF. DNA for the CDR3: TGTGCCAGCAGCTTATCCGTTTGGGGCCGGAGTTACAATGAGCAGTTCTTC.

This clonotype was recorded many times. The J gene is TRBJ1-5, the V gene TRBV6-6, with unresolved D. The germline CDR1 and CDR2 sequences are MNHNY and SVGAGI (reference sequence). The CDR3 extends over 13 amino acids. The V gene lost 6 bases and the J gene lost 0 bases, with 6 bases spanning the gap. CDR3 sequence (DNA): TGTGCCAGCAGGCAGACTAGCAATCAGCCCCAGCATTTT. It codes for CASRQTSNQPQHF.